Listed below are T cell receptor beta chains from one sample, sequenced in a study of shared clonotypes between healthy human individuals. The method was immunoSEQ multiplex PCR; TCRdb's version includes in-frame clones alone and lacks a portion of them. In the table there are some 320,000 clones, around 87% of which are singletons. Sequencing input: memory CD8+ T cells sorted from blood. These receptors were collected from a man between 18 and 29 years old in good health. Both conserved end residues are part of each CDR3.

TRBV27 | CASRVQGPHQPQHF
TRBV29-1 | CSVAQREREQYF
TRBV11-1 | CASSRSGSRGTQYF
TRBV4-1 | CASSQGWTSGGLYNEQFF
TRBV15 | CATSVATQETQYF
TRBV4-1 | CASSQTGITGNTIYF
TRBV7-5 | CARSFCGSSYNEQFF
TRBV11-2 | CASSSLSRPLAKNIQYF
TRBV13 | CASSAMTGGGEAFF
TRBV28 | CASSFLEYTEAFF
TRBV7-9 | CASSLLGGTGSYEQYF
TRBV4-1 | CASSHDDRGPRGEQYF
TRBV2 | CASSSSDSYEQYF
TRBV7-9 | CASSSTLGGSGSPQFF
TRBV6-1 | CASPSRGYEQYF
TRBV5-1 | CASSQNLGQGALGYTF
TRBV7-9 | CASSPGGQVEWSYGYTF
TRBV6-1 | CASTTGQATDTQYF
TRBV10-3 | CAISALGEGERDYEQYF
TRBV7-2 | CASSLDSGSYNEQFF
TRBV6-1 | CASSERHPREPQHF
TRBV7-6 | CASSFINSPLHF
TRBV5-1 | CASSLAVSRETETQYF
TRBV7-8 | CASSLAQQGAKNIQYF
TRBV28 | CASSLTRGGRNEQYF
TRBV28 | CASSSTGYEQYF
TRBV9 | CASSVAAGDNYGYTF
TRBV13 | CASSSADSGTYGYTF
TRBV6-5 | CASRISGNTGELFF
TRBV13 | CASSLRDSGADYEQYF
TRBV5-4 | CASSLLGYEQYF
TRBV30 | CAWTGGTGYGYTF
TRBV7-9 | CASSFEPLRIQYF
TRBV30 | CAWSSGQGHTDTQYF
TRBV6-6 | CASTPPWHNSPLHF